This T cell receptor beta chain was profiled in a study of radiotherapy plus CTLA-4 blockade in lung cancer (dated by TCRdb to about 2018). For the wider study: Objective responses occurred in 18% of enrolled patients, and over 30% achieved disease control.

The library was made by the immunoSEQ multiplex PCR assay. In TCRdb, the immuneACCESS table is reduced to in-frame sequences with V and J assigned. These tables do not hold every clone; where another copy was compared, an unresolved V gene accounts for under half, and the others remain unexplained. In all, the sample holds tens of thousands of clones, and about 88% of those were seen once. Of the sample, 6% to 8% falls within the top ten clones. What the research found in general, with its limitations: After treatment with radiotherapy and ipilimumab, TCR clones that originated in tumors expanded in peripheral blood. Early dynamic changes in blood T cell clones, together with increased serum interferon-beta after radiation, were reported as the strongest predictors of response.

Concerning this clone itself: What this receptor recognizes is not known. Per-base qualities were not stored, and no clone one base away is much larger.

V is pared back by 3 bases and J by 2 bases, with 7 bases lying between the germline termini. The CDR3 starts with the cysteine, ends with the phenylalanine, and has 13 residues. CDR3 DNA is the only sequence kept; it has 39 bases, read in frame from the first base. CDR1 and CDR2 are read off the germline V gene as SGHTA and FQGNSA. In this study, focal radiation therapy paired with CTLA-4 blockade (ipilimumab) was tested in patients who had chemo-refractory metastatic non-small-cell lung cancer. The sequenced sample was peripheral blood, obtained from a patient treated with radiotherapy plus ipilimumab. This chain is built from TRBV7-2 and TRBJ1-1; the D region possibly corresponds to TRBD1 (5 bases align). This TCR derives from a human donor with non-small cell lung cancer whose response to radiotherapy plus ipilimumab could not be evaluated. The CDR3 protein is CASSLQGNTEAFF. The nucleotide sequence reads as follows: TGTGCCAGCAGCTTGCAGGGAAACACTGAAGCTTTCTTT.